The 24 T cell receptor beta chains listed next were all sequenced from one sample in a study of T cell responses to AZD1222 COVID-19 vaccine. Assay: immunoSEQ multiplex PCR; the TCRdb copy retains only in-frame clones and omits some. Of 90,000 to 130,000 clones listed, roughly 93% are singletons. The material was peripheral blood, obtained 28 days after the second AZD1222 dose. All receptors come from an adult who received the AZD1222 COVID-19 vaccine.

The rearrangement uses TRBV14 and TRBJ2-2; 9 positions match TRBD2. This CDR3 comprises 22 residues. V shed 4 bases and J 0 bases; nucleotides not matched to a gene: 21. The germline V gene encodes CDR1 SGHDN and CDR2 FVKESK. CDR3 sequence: CASSPPPSGARQPLANTGELFF. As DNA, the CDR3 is TGTGCCAGCAGCCCCCCTCCTAGCGGGGCCCGACAACCATTGGCGAACACCGGGGAGCTGTTTTTT.

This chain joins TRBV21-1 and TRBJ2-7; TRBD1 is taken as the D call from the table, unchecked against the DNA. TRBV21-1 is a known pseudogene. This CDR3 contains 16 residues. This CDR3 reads CASSNKSGQRIYEQYF. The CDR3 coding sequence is TGTGCCAGCAGTAACAAGTCAGGACAGAGGATCTACGAGCAGTACTTC.

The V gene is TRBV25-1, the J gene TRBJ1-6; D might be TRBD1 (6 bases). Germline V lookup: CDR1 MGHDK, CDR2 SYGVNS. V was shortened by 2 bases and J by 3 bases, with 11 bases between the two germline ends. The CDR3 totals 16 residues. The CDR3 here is CASSEETGFYNSPLHF. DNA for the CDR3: TGTGCCAGCAGTGAAGAGACAGGCTTCTATAATTCACCCCTCCACTTT.

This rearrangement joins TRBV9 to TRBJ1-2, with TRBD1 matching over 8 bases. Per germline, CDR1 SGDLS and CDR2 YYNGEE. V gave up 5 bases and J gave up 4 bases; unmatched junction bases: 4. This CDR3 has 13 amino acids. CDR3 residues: CASRGQAFYGYTF. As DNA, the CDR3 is TGTGCCAGCAGGGGACAGGCCTTCTATGGCTACACCTTC. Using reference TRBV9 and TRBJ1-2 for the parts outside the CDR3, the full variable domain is DSGVTQTPKHLITATGQRVTLRCSPRSGDLSVYWYQQSLDQGLQFLIQYYNGEERAKGNILERFSAQQFPDLHSELNLSSLELGDSALYFCASRGQAFYGYTFGSGTRLTVV.

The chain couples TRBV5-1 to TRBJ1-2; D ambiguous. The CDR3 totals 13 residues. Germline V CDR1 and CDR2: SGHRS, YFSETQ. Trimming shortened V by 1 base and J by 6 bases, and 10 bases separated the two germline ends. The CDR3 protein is CASSLMEEDGYTF. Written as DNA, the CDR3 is TGCGCCAGCAGCTTGATGGAGGAGGATGGCTACACCTTC.

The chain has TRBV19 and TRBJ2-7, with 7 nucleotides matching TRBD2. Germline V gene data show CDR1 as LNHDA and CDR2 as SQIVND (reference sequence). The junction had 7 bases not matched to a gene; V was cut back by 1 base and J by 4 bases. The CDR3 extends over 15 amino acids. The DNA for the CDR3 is TGTGCCAGTAGTATAGGGGCGGGAGCGGATTACGAGCAGTACTTC. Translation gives CASSIGAGADYEQYF.

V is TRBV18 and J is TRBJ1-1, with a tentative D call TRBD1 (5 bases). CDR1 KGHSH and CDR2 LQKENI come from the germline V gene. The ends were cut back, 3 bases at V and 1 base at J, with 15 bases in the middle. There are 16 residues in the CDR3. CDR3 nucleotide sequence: TGTGCCAGCTCACCGACACCTCCGACAGAGAACACTGAAGCTTTCTTT. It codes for CASSPTPPTENTEAFF.

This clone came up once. The CDR3: CASSRIGGHEQYF. The CDR3, as DNA: TGTGCCAGCAGCCGCATTGGGGGCCACGAGCAGTACTTC. V usage is TRBV7-9 and J usage is TRBJ2-7, with a tentative D call TRBD1 (6 bases). The V end lost 5 bases, the J end lost 5 bases, and 13 bases lay between the germline ends. Germline V gene data show CDR1 as SEHNR and CDR2 as FQNEAQ (reference sequence). The CDR3 runs 13 residues.

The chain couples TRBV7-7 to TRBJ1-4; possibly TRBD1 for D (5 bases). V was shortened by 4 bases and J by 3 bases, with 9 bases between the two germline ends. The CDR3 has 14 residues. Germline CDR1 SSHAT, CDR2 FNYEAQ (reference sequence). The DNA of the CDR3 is TGTGCCAGCAGCTCAGGGTTCGCTAATGAAAAACTGTTTTTT. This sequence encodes CASSSGFANEKLFF.

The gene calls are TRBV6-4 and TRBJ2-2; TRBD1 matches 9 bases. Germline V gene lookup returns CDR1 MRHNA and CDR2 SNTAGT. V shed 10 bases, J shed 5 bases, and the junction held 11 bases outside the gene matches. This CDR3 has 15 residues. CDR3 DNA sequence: TGTGCCACCCAGCGAACAGGGGGCGCGACCGGGGAGCTGTTTTTT. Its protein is CATQRTGGATGELFF.

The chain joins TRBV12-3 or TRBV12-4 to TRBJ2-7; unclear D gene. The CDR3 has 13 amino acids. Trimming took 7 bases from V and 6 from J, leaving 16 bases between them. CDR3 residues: CASTQSTRFEQYF. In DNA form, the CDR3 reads TGTGCCAGCACCCAGTCTACTCGGTTCGAGCAGTACTTC.

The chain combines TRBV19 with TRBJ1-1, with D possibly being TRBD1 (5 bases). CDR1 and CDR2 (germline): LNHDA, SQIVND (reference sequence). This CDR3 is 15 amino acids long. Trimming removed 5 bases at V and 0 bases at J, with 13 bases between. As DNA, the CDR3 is TGTGCCAGTAGTCTGAGGGGTGCCATGAACACTGAAGCTTTCTTT. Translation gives CASSLRGAMNTEAFF.

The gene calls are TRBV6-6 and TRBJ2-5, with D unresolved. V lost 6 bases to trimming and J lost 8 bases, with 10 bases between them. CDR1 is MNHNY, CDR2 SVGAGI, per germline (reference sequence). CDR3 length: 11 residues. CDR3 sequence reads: CASSLQSTQYF. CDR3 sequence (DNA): TGTGCCAGCAGCCTTCAATCCACCCAGTACTTC.

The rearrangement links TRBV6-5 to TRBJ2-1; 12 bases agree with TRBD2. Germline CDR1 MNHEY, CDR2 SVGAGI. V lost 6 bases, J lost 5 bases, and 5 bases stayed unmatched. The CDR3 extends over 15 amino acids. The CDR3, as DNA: TGTGCCAGCAGACTAGCGGGAGGCCAAAACAATGAGCAGTTCTTC. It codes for CASRLAGGQNNEQFF.

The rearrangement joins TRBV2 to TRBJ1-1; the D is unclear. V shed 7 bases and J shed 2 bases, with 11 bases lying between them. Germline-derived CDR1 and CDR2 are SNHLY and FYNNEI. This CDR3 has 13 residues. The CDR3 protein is CASKRELNTEAFF. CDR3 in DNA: TGTGCCAGCAAGAGGGAACTAAACACTGAAGCTTTCTTT.

The CDR3 region has the DNA TGCGCCAGCAGCTTGGGTTTAGGAGTGACCTATGGCTACACCTTC. Its translation is CASSLGLGVTYGYTF. This sequence joins TRBV5-1 and TRBJ1-2; D remains ambiguous. This CDR3 has 15 residues. Per the germline V gene, CDR1 is SGHRS and CDR2 is YFSETQ. V was clipped by 0 bases and J by 4 bases, with 13 bases between them.

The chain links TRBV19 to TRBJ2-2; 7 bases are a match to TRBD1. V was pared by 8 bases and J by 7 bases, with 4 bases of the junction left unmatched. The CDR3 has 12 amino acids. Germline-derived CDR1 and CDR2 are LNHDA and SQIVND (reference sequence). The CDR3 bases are TGTGCCAGTCATAGGGGGCGCGGGGAGCTGTTTTTT. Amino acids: CASHRGRGELFF.

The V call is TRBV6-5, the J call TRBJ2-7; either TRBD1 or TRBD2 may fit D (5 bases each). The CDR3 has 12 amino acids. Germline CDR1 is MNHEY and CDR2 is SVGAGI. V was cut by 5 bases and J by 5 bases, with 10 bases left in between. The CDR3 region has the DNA TGTGCCAGCAGTCGGGACGTGAACGAGCAGTACTTC. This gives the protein CASSRDVNEQYF.

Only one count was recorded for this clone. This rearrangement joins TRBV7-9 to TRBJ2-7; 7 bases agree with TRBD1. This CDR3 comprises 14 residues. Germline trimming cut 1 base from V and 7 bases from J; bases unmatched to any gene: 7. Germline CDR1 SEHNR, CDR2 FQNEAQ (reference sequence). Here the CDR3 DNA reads TGTGCCAGCAGCTTAGGGCCTCAGGGGGAAGAGCAGTACTTC. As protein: CASSLGPQGEEQYF. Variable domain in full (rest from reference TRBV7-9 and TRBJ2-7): DTGVSQNPRHKITKRGQNVTFRCDPISEHNRLYWYRQTLGQGPEFLTYFQNEAQLEKSRLLSDRFSAERPKGSFSTLEIQRTEQGDSAMYLCASSLGPQGEEQYFGPGTRLTVT.

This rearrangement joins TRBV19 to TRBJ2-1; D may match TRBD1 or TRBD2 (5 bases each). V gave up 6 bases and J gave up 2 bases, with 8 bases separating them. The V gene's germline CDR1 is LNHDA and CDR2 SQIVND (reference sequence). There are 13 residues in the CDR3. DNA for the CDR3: TGTGCCAGTAGGAGGGACGCCTACAATGAGCAGTTCTTC. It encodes CASRRDAYNEQFF.

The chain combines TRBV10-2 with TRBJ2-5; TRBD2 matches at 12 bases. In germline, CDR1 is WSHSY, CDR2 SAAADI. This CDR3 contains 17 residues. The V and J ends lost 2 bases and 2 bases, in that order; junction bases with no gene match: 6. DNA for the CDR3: TGCGCCAGCAGTGAGATAATGGGGACTAGCGGGCAAGAGACCCAGTACTTC. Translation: CASSEIMGTSGQETQYF.

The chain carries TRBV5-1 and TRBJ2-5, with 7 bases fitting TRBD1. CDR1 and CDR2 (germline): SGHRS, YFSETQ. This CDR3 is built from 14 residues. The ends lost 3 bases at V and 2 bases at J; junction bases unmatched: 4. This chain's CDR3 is CASSSYRGQETQYF. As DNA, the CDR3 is TGCGCCAGCAGCTCTTACAGGGGACAAGAGACCCAGTACTTC. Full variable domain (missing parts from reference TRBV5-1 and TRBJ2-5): KAGVTQTPRYLIKTRGQQVTLSCSPISGHRSVSWYQQTPGQGLQFLFEYFSETQRNKGNFPGRFSGRQFSNSRSEMNVSTLELGDSALYLCASSSYRGQETQYFGPGTRLLVL.

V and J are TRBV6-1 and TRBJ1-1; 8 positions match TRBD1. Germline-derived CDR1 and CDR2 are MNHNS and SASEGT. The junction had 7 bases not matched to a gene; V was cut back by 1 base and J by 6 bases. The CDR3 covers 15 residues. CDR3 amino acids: CASSEVPGQVPEAFF. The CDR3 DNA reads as TGTGCCAGCAGTGAAGTTCCGGGACAGGTCCCTGAAGCTTTCTTT.

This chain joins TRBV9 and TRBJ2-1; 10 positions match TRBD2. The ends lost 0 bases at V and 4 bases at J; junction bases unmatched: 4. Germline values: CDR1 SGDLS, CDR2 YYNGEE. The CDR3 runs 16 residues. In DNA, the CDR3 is TGTGCCAGCAGCGTAGAGATAGCGGGGGGATACAATGAGCAGTTCTTC. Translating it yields CASSVEIAGGYNEQFF.